This T cell receptor (beta chain) was sequenced in a study of Ad26.COV2.S vaccination and SARS-CoV-2 variants. Study observations and caveats: Participants in the vaccine arm had higher spike-specific TCR breadth; placebo recipients had lower. Those who received vaccine or placebo ended up with similar non-spike TCR breadth.

TCRdb's copy holds only in-frame clones and misses some; the assay was immunoSEQ multiplex PCR. The sample includes about 180,000 clones, 70% to 90% of them seen just once. J lost 7 bases, V lost 5 bases, and 6 bases had no gene match. The CDR3 totals 15 residues. CDR1 is SGHDT, CDR2 YYEEEE, per germline. As to this clone: The antigen is not known.

This chain uses TRBV5-6 with TRBJ1-6, with 10 bases aligning to TRBD1. Source: peripheral blood, taken after recovery from COVID-19. The receptor was isolated from a human donor who had recovered from COVID-19. The CDR3 sequence: CASRAGTGVNSPLHF. The CDR3 coding sequence is TGTGCCAGCAGAGCCGGGACAGGGGTAAATTCACCCCTCCACTTT.